The 18 T cell receptor beta chains presented below share a single source sample, sequenced in a study of T cell repertoires in cytomegalovirus infection. TCRdb ran MiXCR on the reads and lists one entry per CDR3 protein. The sample records about 740,000 distinct CDR3 sequences, about 40% being singletons. Sequenced input: PBMCs. The receptors stem from a human donor in good health (CMV status not recorded). Some clones in this sample may be carry-over from other donors' samples.

The chain uses TRBV20-1 and TRBJ2-5; the match to TRBD2 covers 7 bases. Germline loops: CDR1 DFQATT, CDR2 SNEGSKA (reference sequence). The J segment lost 5 bases and the V segment lost 2 bases, leaving 14 bases of the junction unmatched. The CDR3 spans 16 residues. CDR3: CSARRLAGEERETQYF. The CDR3, as DNA: TGCAGTGCTAGAAGGCTGGCGGGAGAGGAAAGGGAGACCCAGTACTTC.

V gene TRBV25-1 combines with J gene TRBJ1-1, with D unresolved. The V gene's germline CDR1 is MGHDK and CDR2 SYGVNS. The CDR3 runs 18 residues. The CDR3 DNA reads as TGTGACGTATTGGTGTGGCAGGAGCAAGTCAAAGAGAACACTGAAGCTTTCTTT. Translation: CDVLVWQEQVKENTEAFF.

This clonotype was observed many times. The CDR3 sequence: CASSPFRDRVTEAFF. CDR3 in DNA: TGTGCCAGCAGTCCATTCCGGGACAGGGTCACTGAAGCTTTCTTT. The chain couples TRBV27 to TRBJ1-1, with 9 bases fitting TRBD1. Looked up from germline, CDR1 is MNHEY and CDR2 is SMNVEV (reference sequence). This CDR3 is built from 15 residues. V shed 5 bases, J shed 4 bases, and the junction held 8 bases outside the gene matches.

This clonotype was recorded at least ten times. The gene calls are TRBV7-6 and TRBJ1-2; D not certain. The ends were cut back, 5 bases at V and 4 bases at J, with 14 bases in the middle. The germline V gene encodes CDR1 SGHVS and CDR2 FNYEAQ. This CDR3 has 14 residues. As DNA, the CDR3 is TGTGCCAGCAGCGGTCCGGGAGGTGGCTATGGCTACACCTTC. Residues: CASSGPGGGYGYTF.

This clonotype was detected a few times. The V call is TRBV27, the J call TRBJ1-6; D is ambiguous. With 7 bases removed from V and 8 bases from J, the gap between germline ends came to 6 bases. The CDR3 loop spans 11 amino acids. Germline assignment: CDR1 MNHEY and CDR2 SMNVEV (reference sequence). The DNA for the CDR3 is TGTGCCAGCAAAGGAGATTCACCCCTCCACTTT. Amino acids: CASKGDSPLHF.

This clonotype has only a few counts. The CDR3 sequence: CSDVTGGSLVGEKLFF. CDR3 sequence (DNA): TGCAGCGATGTAACAGGGGGGAGCTTAGTAGGTGAAAAACTGTTTTTT. The chain recombines TRBV29-1 with TRBJ1-4; 8 nucleotides agree with TRBD1. Trimming cost V 7 bases and J 7 bases; bases outside gene matches: 17. The germline CDR1 and CDR2 sequences are SQVTM and ANQGSEA. The CDR3 contains 16 residues.

In its sample, this clonotype was seen a few times. V and J are TRBV7-2 and TRBJ2-7; no clear D gene. The CDR3 length is 13 residues. Trimming took 4 bases from V and 2 from J, leaving 9 bases between them. CDR1 and CDR2 from the germline V gene are SGHTA and FQGNSA. CDR3 protein: CASSSSETYEQYF. CDR3 coding DNA: TGTGCCAGCAGCTCCTCGGAGACCTACGAGCAGTACTTC.

Regarding this clonotype: A read error may account for a junction end that differs from germline. The chain recombines TRBV12-3 or TRBV12-4 with TRBJ1-1; D unclear. This CDR3 has 13 residues. The CDR3 loop reads CASCLVGNTEAFF. CDR3 in DNA: TGTGCCAGCTGTTTAGTCGGGAACACGGAAGCTTTCTTT.

This clonotype has a handful of counts. The gene calls are TRBV7-3 and TRBJ1-6; perhaps TRBD1 as D (5 bases). V was shortened by 1 base and J by 9 bases, with 13 bases between the two germline ends. Germline V gene lookup returns CDR1 SGHTA and CDR2 FQGTGA. The CDR3 spans 15 residues. CDR3 coding DNA: TGTGCCAGCAGCTTAAACGGCAGGGTGCGTTCACCCCTCCACTTT. The encoded protein is CASSLNGRVRSPLHF.

This clonotype was picked up one time. The chain's CDR3 is CASSGTGYNTIYF. As DNA, the CDR3 is TGTGCCAGCAGCGGGACAGGGTACAACACCATATATTTT. This chain joins TRBV7-4 and TRBJ1-3, with 9 bases lining up with TRBD1. V trimming: 5 bases; J trimming: 7 bases; junction bases outside the gene matches: 3. CDR1 is SGHVT and CDR2 is SQSDAQ in the germline V gene. The CDR3 is 13 residues long.

In its sample, this clonotype was seen many times. This rearrangement joins TRBV19 to TRBJ1-1, with D hard to call. Germline CDR1 reads LNHDA; CDR2 reads SQIVND (reference sequence). CDR3 length equals 14 residues. V gave up 2 bases and J gave up 0 bases, with 7 bases separating them. Here the CDR3 reads CASSILEVNTEAFF. In DNA form, the CDR3 reads TGTGCCAGTAGTATATTGGAGGTGAACACTGAAGCTTTCTTT.

This clonotype was counted ten times or more. The gene calls are TRBV7-2 and TRBJ2-1; the D is unclear. Germline CDR1 SGHTA, CDR2 FQGNSA. This CDR3 spans 13 amino acids. V was cut by 5 bases and J by 4 bases, with 9 bases left in between. The CDR3 DNA is TGTGCCAGCAGCACGAAGCCTTACAATGAGCAGTTCTTC. Its protein is CASSTKPYNEQFF.

This clonotype showed up just a few times. CDR3 protein: CASSLALNTYEQYF. The CDR3 nucleotides read TGTGCCAGCAGCTTAGCGCTGAACACCTACGAGCAGTACTTC. V gene TRBV7-8 combines with J gene TRBJ2-7; D gene unclear. Trimming took off 0 bases at V and 2 bases at J, with 8 bases between the two ends. This CDR3 is built from 14 residues. CDR1 and CDR2 from the germline V gene are SGHVS and FQNEAQ.

A few counts support this clonotype. The chain joins TRBV28 to TRBJ1-1; D is ambiguous. With 3 bases removed from V and 1 base from J, the gap between germline ends came to 9 bases. The CDR3 consists of 14 residues. Per germline, CDR1 MDHEN and CDR2 SYDVKM. The CDR3 reads CASSFYGRNTEAFF. The CDR3 region has the DNA TGTGCCAGCAGTTTTTACGGTCGGAACACTGAAGCTTTCTTT. Supplemented by reference TRBV28 and TRBJ1-1, the full variable domain reads DVKVTQSSRYLVKRTGEKVFLECVQDMDHENMFWYRQDPGLGLRLIYFSYDVKMKEKGDIPEGYSVSREKKERFSLILESASTNQTSMYLCASSFYGRNTEAFFGQGTRLTVV.

This clonotype was picked up one time. The chain has TRBV5-1 and TRBJ1-6; TRBD1 might be the D (5 bases). Germline V CDR1 and CDR2: SGHRS, YFSETQ. Trimming took off 2 bases at V and 8 bases at J, with 8 bases between the two ends. This CDR3 spans 13 amino acids. CDR3 in amino acids: CASSFQGDSPLHF. CDR3 DNA: TGCGCCAGCAGCTTTCAGGGTGATTCACCCCTCCACTTT.

In its sample, this clonotype was seen a few times. The junction and the germline gene differ at one end; a read error may be behind it. This rearrangement joins TRBV10-3 to TRBJ2-1; 13 bases align to TRBD2. This CDR3 region has 13 residues. Per the germline V gene, CDR1 is ENHRY and CDR2 is SYGVKD. Here the CDR3 DNA reads TGTGCCATCAGTGGACTAGCGGGAGGTGAGGAGTTCTTC. Its protein is CAISGLAGGEEFF.

In its sample, this clonotype was seen a few times. The gene calls are TRBV4-1 and TRBJ1-4; possibly TRBD1 for D (6 bases). CDR3 size: 17 residues. The V end was cut by 4 bases, the J end by 2 bases, with 17 bases between. Germline V CDR1 and CDR2: MGHRA, YSYEKL. The CDR3: CASSPRNREKTNEKLFF. CDR3 in DNA: TGCGCCAGCAGCCCCAGAAACAGGGAAAAGACTAATGAAAAACTGTTTTTT.

This chain's CDR3 is CSVEERETSYEQYF. CDR3 in DNA: TGCAGCGTTGAGGAGCGGGAGACCTCCTACGAGCAGTACTTC. V usage is TRBV29-1 and J usage is TRBJ2-7; 8 positions agree with TRBD2. V trimming: 3 bases; J trimming: 0 bases; junction bases outside the gene matches: 4. This CDR3 has 14 residues. CDR1 SQVTM and CDR2 ANQGSEA come from the germline V gene.